The entry below gives a single T cell receptor (beta chain) sequence along with its context. This record comes from a study of T cell clones after liver transplantation. Sequencing used immunoSEQ multiplex PCR; TCRdb keeps in-frame clones, though not all of them. The sample consists of about 76,000 clones, over 80% of them appearing once. The CDR3 sequence is 15 residues long. The germline CDR1 and CDR2 sequences are SGHRS and YFSETQ. V was trimmed by 3 bases and J by 1 base, leaving 10 bases between them. Specimen: CD4+ T cells from blood, collected at the 22-month timepoint. This TCR derives from a human patient who received a liver transplant. T cells may partly derive from the graft donor. The chain combines TRBV5-1 with TRBJ2-2; D is unclear. The CDR3 loop reads CASSSTYLNTGELFF. The CDR3, as DNA: TGCGCCAGCAGCTCAACTTACTTGAACACCGGGGAGCTGTTTTTT.